The clone carrying this T cell receptor (beta chain) was counted ten times or more. Antigen: not known. The sample is drawn from a study of breast tumors, draining lymph nodes, adjacent tissues. General study findings and limits: The data were judged consistent with most tumor T cells coming from lymph node and expanding in tumor. Tumor repertoires ranked between lymph nodes and nontumor tissue in diversity, with V and J gene preferences.

Via MiXCR, TCRdb re-called the multiplex PCR reads, giving one row per CDR3 protein. This sample has about 130,000 distinct CDR3 sequences, with around 20% found just once. The germline gives CDR1 MDHEN, CDR2 SYDVKM. V lost 1 base, J lost 4 bases, and 14 bases lay in between. The CDR3 runs to 16 residues. Samples came from axillary lymph nodes draining the breast cancer. The sequencing sample was made of axillary lymph node tissue. The V call is TRBV28, the J call TRBJ2-1; D is undetermined. This receptor was taken from a female donor with breast cancer. Some clones in this sample may be carry-over from other donors' samples. In DNA form, the CDR3 reads TGTGCCAGCAGTTTATCGGGTCACCTTGGATACAATGAGCAGTTCTTC. As protein: CASSLSGHLGYNEQFF.